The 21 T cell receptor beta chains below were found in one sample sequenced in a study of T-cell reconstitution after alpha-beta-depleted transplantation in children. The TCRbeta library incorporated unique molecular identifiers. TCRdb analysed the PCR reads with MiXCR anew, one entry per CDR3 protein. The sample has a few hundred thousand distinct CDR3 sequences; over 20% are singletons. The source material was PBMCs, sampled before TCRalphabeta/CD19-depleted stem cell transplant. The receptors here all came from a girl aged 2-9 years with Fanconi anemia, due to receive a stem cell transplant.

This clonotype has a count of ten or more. CDR3 DNA: TGCAGTGCTATGACTAGCGGGGGGGCCAACGAGCAGTACTTC. Translated, it gives CSAMTSGGANEQYF. The chain carries TRBV20-1 and TRBJ2-7; 14 nucleotides line up with TRBD2. This CDR3 is built from 14 residues. Germline CDR1 reads DFQATT; CDR2 reads SNEGSKA (reference sequence). V gave up 4 bases and J gave up 5 bases; unmatched junction bases: 4.

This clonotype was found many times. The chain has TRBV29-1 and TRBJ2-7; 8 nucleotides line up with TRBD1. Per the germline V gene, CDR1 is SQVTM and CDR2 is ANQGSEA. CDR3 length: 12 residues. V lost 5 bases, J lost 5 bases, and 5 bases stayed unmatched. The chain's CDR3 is CSVRQGSHEQYF. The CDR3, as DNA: TGCAGCGTTAGACAGGGGAGCCACGAGCAGTACTTC.

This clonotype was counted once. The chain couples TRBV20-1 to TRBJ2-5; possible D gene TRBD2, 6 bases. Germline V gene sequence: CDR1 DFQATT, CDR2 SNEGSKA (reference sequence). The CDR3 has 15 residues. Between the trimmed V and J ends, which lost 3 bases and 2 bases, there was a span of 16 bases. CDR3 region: CSASDSGVAQETQYF. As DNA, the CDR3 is TGCAGTGCTAGTGACTCGGGGGTGGCACAAGAGACCCAGTACTTC.

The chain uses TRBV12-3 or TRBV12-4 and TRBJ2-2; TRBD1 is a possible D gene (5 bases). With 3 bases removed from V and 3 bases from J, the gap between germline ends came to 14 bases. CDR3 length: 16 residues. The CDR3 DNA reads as TGTGCCAGCAGTTTGAGAACAGGCCCCTACACCGGGGAGCTGTTTTTT. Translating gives CASSLRTGPYTGELFF.

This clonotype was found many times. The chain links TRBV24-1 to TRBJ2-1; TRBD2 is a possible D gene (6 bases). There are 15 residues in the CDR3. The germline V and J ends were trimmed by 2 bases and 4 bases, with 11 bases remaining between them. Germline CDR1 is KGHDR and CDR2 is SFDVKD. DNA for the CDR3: TGTGCCACCAGTGATTGGGCGGGGCCATACAATGAGCAGTTCTTC. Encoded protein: CATSDWAGPYNEQFF.

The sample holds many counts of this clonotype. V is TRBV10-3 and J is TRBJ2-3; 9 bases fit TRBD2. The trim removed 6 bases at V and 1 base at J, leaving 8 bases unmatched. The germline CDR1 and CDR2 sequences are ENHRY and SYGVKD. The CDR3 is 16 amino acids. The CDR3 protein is CAIRHPSGERTDTQYF. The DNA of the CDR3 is TGTGCCATCAGGCATCCTAGCGGGGAGCGCACAGATACGCAGTATTTT.

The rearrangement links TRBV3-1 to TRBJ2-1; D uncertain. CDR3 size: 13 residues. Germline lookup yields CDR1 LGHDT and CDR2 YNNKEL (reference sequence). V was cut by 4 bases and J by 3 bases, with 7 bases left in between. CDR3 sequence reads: CASSLYGYNEQFF. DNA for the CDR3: TGTGCCAGCAGCCTCTACGGCTACAATGAGCAGTTCTTC.

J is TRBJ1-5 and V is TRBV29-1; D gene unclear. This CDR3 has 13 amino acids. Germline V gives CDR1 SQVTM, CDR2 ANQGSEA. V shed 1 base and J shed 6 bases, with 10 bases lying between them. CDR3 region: CSVEGARGQPQHF. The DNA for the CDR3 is TGCAGCGTTGAAGGGGCGCGTGGTCAGCCCCAGCATTTT.

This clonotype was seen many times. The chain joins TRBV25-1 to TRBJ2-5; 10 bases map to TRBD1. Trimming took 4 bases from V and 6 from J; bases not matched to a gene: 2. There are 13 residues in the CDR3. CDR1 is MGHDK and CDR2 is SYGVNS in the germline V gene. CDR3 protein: CASSAGQGKTQYF. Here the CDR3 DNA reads TGTGCCAGCAGTGCGGGACAGGGGAAGACCCAGTACTTC.

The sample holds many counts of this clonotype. The chain's CDR3 is CASYIPGQGEGGYTF. The CDR3 nucleotides are TGTGCCAGCTACATCCCGGGTCAAGGGGAAGGGGGCTACACCTTC. This chain joins TRBV12-3 or TRBV12-4 and TRBJ1-2; D may be TRBD1 (5 bases). The CDR3 contains 15 residues. Trimming cost V 8 bases and J 8 bases, with 24 bases left between them.

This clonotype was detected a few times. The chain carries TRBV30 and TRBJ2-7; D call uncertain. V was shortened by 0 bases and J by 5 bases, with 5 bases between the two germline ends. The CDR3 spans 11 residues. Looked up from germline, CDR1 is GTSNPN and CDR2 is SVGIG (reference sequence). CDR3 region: CAWSVADEQYF. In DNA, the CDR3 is TGTGCCTGGAGTGTCGCAGACGAGCAGTACTTC. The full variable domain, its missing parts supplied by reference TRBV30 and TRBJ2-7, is SQTIHQWPATLVQPVGSPLSLECTVEGTSNPNLYWYRQAAGRGLQLLFYSVGIGQISSEVPQNLSASRPQDRQFILSSKKLLLSDSGFYLCAWSVADEQYFGPGTRLTVT.

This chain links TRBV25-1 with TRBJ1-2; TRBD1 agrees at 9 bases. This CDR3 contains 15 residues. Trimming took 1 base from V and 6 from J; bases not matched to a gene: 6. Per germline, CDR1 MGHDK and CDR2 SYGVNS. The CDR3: CASSELGTGLDGYTF. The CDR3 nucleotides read TGTGCCAGCAGTGAATTGGGGACAGGGCTGGATGGCTACACCTTC.

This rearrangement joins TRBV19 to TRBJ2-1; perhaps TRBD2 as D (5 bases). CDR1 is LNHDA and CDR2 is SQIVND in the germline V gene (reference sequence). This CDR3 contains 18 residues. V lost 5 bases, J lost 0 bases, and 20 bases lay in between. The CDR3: CASSRNFGSPRSYNEQFF. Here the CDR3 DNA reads TGTGCCAGTAGTCGTAACTTTGGGAGTCCCCGCTCCTACAATGAGCAGTTCTTC.

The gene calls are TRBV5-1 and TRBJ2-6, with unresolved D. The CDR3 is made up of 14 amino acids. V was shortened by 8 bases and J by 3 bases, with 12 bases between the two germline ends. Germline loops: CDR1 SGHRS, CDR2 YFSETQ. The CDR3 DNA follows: TGCGCCAGTGGTTCCCTGGGTGGGGCCAACGTCCTGACTTTC. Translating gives CASGSLGGANVLTF.

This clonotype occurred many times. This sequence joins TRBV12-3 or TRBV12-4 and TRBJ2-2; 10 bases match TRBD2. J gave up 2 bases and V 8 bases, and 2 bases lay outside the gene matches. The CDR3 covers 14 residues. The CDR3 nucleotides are TGTGCCAGCGGGACTAGCGAAAACACCGGGGAGCTGTTTTTT. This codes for CASGTSENTGELFF.

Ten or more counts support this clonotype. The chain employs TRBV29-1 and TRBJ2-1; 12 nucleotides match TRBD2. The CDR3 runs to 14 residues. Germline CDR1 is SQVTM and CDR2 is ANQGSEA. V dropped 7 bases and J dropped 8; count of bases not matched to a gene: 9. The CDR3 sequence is CSGQLAGGRHEQFF. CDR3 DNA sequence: TGCAGCGGGCAACTAGCGGGAGGTAGGCATGAGCAGTTCTTC.

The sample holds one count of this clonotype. The CDR3 region is CASSPRGAYDYGYTF. The CDR3 DNA reads as TGTGCCAGCAGCCCACGGGGGGCATATGACTATGGCTACACCTTC. This chain links TRBV7-9 with TRBJ1-2; perhaps TRBD1 as D (6 bases). V shed 5 bases and J shed 3 bases, with 16 bases lying between them. Germline CDR1 and CDR2: SEHNR and FQNEAQ (reference sequence). The CDR3 sequence is 15 residues long.

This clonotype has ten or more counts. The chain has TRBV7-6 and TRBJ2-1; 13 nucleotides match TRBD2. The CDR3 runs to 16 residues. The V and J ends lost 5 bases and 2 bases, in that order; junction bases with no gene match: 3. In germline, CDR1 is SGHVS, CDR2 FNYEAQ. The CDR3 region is CASSLGTSGTYNEQFF. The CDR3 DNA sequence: TGTGCCAGCAGCCTCGGGACTAGCGGGACCTACAATGAGCAGTTCTTC. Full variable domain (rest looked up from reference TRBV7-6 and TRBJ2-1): GAGVSQSPRYKVTKRGQDVALRCDPISGHVSLYWYRQALGQGPEFLTYFNYEAQQDKSGLPNDRFSAERPEGSISTLTIQRTEQRDSAMYRCASSLGTSGTYNEQFFGPGTRLTVL.

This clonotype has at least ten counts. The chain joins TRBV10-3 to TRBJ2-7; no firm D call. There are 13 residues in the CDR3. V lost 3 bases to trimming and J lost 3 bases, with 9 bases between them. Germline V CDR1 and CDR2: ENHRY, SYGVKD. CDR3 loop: CAISDTVVYEQYF. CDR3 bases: TGTGCCATCAGTGATACGGTAGTCTACGAGCAGTACTTC.

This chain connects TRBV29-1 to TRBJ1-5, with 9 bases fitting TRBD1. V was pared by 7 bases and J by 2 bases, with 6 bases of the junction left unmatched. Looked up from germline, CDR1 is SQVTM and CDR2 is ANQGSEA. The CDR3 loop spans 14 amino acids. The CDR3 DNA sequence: TGCAGCGCCCGAACAGGGGGCGGCAATCAGCCCCAGCATTTT. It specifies CSARTGGGNQPQHF.

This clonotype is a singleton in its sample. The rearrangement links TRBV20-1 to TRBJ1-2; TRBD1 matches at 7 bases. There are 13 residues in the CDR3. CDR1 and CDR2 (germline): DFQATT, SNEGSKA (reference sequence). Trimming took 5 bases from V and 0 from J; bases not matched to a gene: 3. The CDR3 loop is CSADDRANYGYTF. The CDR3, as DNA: TGCAGTGCTGATGACAGGGCTAACTATGGCTACACCTTC.